This T cell receptor (beta chain) was captured by sequencing in a study of chemoradiotherapy in HPV16-positive cancers. Study-level findings and limits: Candidate HPV-specific clones and E7-related TCR motifs grew in tumor during treatment. Functional assays defining HPV-specific T cells used only two HPV16-positive patients. For HPV16-positive patients, expanding HPV-responsive T cells associated with longer recurrence-free survival.

Worth noting for this clone: What it recognizes is unknown.

In germline, CDR1 is SGHTA, CDR2 FQGNSA. The CDR3 runs 18 residues. With V trimmed by 7 bases and J by 4 bases, 13 bases remained unmatched. The protocol was immunoSEQ multiplex PCR, while the TCRdb copy is restricted to in-frame clones and leaves out a portion. The sample holds almost 5,500 clones, 65% to 80% seen once. The origin of this receptor is a human donor with HPV-associated anogenital cancer. The chain uses TRBV7-2 and TRBJ2-5; TRBD2 matches at 15 bases. This material consisted of tumor tissue, taken from a patient who underwent chemoradiotherapy. CDR3 loop: CASIYEGLAGGIGETQYF. In nucleotides, the CDR3 is TGTGCCAGCATATACGAGGGACTAGCGGGAGGAATAGGAGAGACCCAGTACTTC.